This is a list of T cell receptor beta chains from one sample in a study of T cells in Graves' hyperthyroidism and ophthalmopathy. TCRdb re-derived calls from the multiplex PCR reads in MiXCR, one entry per CDR3 protein. The table includes approximately 600,000 distinct CDR3 sequences, 12% to 15% detected once. The sample taken for sequencing was blood. The receptor source for this set is a woman aged 18 to 35 with Graves' ophthalmopathy. Both conserved end residues are part of each CDR3. The D gene is left open where the match is weak. Clone size is shown for a subset of rows, as once, few, many or a class of expanded clone.

V	size	D	J	CDR3	DNA
TRBV12-3/TRBV12-4	many	-	TRBJ1-1	CASSARQERSEAFF	TGTGCCAGCAGTGCACGACAGGAGAGGAGTGAAGCTTTCTTT
TRBV28	many	TRBD2	TRBJ2-7	CASSLPPVAGDEQYF	TGTGCCAGCAGTTTGCCCCCCGTTGCGGGGGACGAGCAGTACTTC
TRBV6-9	few	TRBD1	TRBJ2-5	CASSYLGGEGETQYF	TGTGCCAGCAGTTACTTAGGGGGCGAGGGGGAGACCCAGTACTTC
TRBV29-1	few	-	TRBJ1-2	CSVARDYYGYTF	TGCAGCGTTGCAAGGGATTACTATGGCTACACCTTC
TRBV7-9	many	-	TRBJ2-7	CASSLAWASYEQYF	TGTGCCAGCAGCTTAGCATGGGCTTCCTACGAGCAGTACTTC
TRBV5-6	-	-	TRBJ1-4	CASSSPLQGPVEKLFF	TGTGCCAGCAGCTCCCCCTTACAGGGCCCAGTCGAAAAACTGTTTTTT
TRBV12-3/TRBV12-4	many	TRBD1	TRBJ1-2	CASSSPGQVSGYTF	TGTGCCAGCAGCTCTCCGGGACAGGTTTCCGGCTACACCTTC
TRBV4-1	many	TRBD2	TRBJ2-7	CASSQAAGLARTYEQYF	TGCGCCAGCAGCCAAGCCGCGGGACTAGCGCGGACCTACGAGCAGTACTTC
TRBV24-1	few	-	TRBJ1-4	CATSVAGGAGEKLFF	TGTGCCACCAGTGTCGCCGGAGGGGCGGGTGAAAAACTGTTTTTT
TRBV28	many	-	TRBJ2-5	CASTYEKTQYF	TGTGCCAGCACCTACGAGAAGACCCAGTACTTC
TRBV24-1	-	-	TRBJ2-1	CATSDLRGNEQFF	TGTGCCACCAGTGATCTCAGGGGCAATGAGCAGTTCTTC
TRBV14	many	TRBD1	TRBJ1-2	CASSQWDRVDGYTF	TGTGCCAGCAGCCAATGGGACAGGGTGGATGGCTACACCTTC
TRBV19	-	-	TRBJ2-1	CASSIEGPYPEQFF	TGTGCCAGTAGTATAGAGGGCCCCTACCCTGAGCAGTTCTTC
TRBV2	-	-	TRBJ2-1	CASSEVPPDFNEQFF	TGTGCCAGCAGTGAAGTCCCCCCTGATTTCAATGAGCAGTTCTTC
TRBV4-2	few	-	TRBJ2-7	CASSQVGANFYEQYF	TGTGCCAGCAGCCAAGTGGGAGCAAATTTCTACGAGCAGTACTTC
TRBV5-1	-	-	TRBJ2-5	CASSLIAALQETQYF	TGCGCCAGCAGCTTGATAGCGGCCCTCCAAGAGACCCAGTACTTC
TRBV28	few	-	TRBJ1-6	CASISPQAPNSPLHF	TGTGCCAGCATTTCTCCCCAGGCCCCCAATTCACCCCTCCACTTT
TRBV10-2	many	-	TRBJ1-2	CASMGGYGYTF	TGCGCCAGCATGGGCGGTTATGGCTACACCTTC
TRBV5-1	many	TRBD2	TRBJ2-3	CASSLGGTSDFTDTQYF	TGCGCCAGCAGCTTGGGGGGGACTAGCGACTTCACAGATACGCAGTATTTT
TRBV7-3	-	TRBD2	TRBJ2-7	CASSPGGTYEQYF	TGTGCCAGCAGCCCGGGGGGGACCTACGAGCAGTACTTC
TRBV7-2	many	TRBD1	TRBJ1-1	CASSPQGGTTEAFF	TGTGCCAGCAGCCCACAGGGGGGGACGACTGAAGCTTTCTTT
TRBV10-3	-	-	TRBJ1-4	CAISETGEHEKLFF	TGTGCCATCAGTGAAACAGGCGAACATGAAAAACTGTTTTTT
TRBV7-9	many	-	TRBJ1-1	CASSPNVALNTEAFF	TGTGCCAGCAGCCCAAACGTGGCTCTGAACACTGAAGCTTTCTTT
TRBV29-1	few	TRBD1	TRBJ1-1	CRPKTPQGAGHTEAFF	TGCAGACCGAAAACACCACAGGGGGCGGGTCACACTGAAGCTTTCTTT
TRBV11-3	many	-	TRBJ2-7	CASSFMGEQYF	TGTGCCAGCAGCTTCATGGGAGAGCAGTACTTC
TRBV11-1	many	-	TRBJ2-5	CASSKGPGETQYF	TGTGCCAGCAGCAAAGGACCCGGGGAGACCCAGTACTTC
TRBV27	-	TRBD1	TRBJ2-1	CASSIDLTGGSSEQFF	TGTGCCAGCAGTATCGACCTGACAGGGGGGTCGAGTGAGCAGTTCTTC
TRBV7-9	many	-	TRBJ2-3	CASSLSRGTDTQYF	TGTGCCAGCAGCTTATCAAGGGGCACAGATACGCAGTATTTT
TRBV15	many	-	TRBJ2-3	CATSRGTRADTQYF	TGTGCCACCAGCAGAGGAACACGGGCAGATACGCAGTATTTT
TRBV20-1	-	TRBD1	TRBJ1-2	CSARDGTGDYGYTF	TGCAGTGCTAGAGACGGGACAGGGGACTATGGCTACACCTTC
TRBV9	few	TRBD1	TRBJ2-2	CASSGAGQGTGELFF	TGTGCCAGCAGCGGTGCGGGACAGGGCACCGGGGAGCTGTTTTTT